The TCR beta chain described here comes from a study of CD4+ T cells in melanoma. Findings of the study overall: A reported correlation linked neoantigen-specific CD4+ T cells to CD8+, macrophage and B cell function. Neoantigen-specific CD4+ T cells in melanoma reportedly had diverse differentiation states.

Sequenced by immunoSEQ multiplex PCR; TCRdb stores in-frame clones only, minus some. The sample has over 100,000 clones, 92% seen once. The V gene end was trimmed by 4 bases and the J gene end by 7 bases; junction bases not matched to a gene: 9. The germline V gene encodes CDR1 SGHDT and CDR2 YYEEEE. The CDR3 runs to 16 residues. About this clone: Its antigen remains unknown.

The rearrangement uses TRBV5-6 and TRBJ2-1, with 12 bases fitting TRBD1. Sequenced material: peripheral blood. The sequence derives from a human donor with melanoma. The CDR3 DNA reads as TGTGCCAGCAGCCTACCGGGACAGGGGGCTAGTAATGAGCAGTTCTTC. It translates to CASSLPGQGASNEQFF.